This TCR beta chain was recovered during a study of blood T cell repertoires in COVID-19. Study at large: T cells, B-cell-depleted T cells, or PBMCs supplied cDNA or gDNA.

CDR1 is DFQATT, CDR2 SNEGSKA, per germline (reference sequence). Deletions cut 3 bases from V and 4 bases from J, with 5 bases between. This CDR3 comprises 11 residues. Only in-frame clones appear in the TCRdb table, and some are missing; sequencing was by immunoSEQ multiplex PCR. Of 150,000 to 200,000 clones in the sample, 70% to 90% were seen once. Among Cohort 3 donors, those recovered had two negative PCRs, clearance, or symptom resolution. The receptor was derived from a woman between 18 and 30 years old who had recovered from COVID-19. The sample taken for sequencing was PBMCs or T cells enriched from blood (not recorded which). The genes are TRBV20-1 and TRBJ2-3; no clear D. The CDR3 coding sequence is TGCAGTGCTAGCCCGGCAGATACGCAGTATTTT. This encodes CSASPADTQYF.